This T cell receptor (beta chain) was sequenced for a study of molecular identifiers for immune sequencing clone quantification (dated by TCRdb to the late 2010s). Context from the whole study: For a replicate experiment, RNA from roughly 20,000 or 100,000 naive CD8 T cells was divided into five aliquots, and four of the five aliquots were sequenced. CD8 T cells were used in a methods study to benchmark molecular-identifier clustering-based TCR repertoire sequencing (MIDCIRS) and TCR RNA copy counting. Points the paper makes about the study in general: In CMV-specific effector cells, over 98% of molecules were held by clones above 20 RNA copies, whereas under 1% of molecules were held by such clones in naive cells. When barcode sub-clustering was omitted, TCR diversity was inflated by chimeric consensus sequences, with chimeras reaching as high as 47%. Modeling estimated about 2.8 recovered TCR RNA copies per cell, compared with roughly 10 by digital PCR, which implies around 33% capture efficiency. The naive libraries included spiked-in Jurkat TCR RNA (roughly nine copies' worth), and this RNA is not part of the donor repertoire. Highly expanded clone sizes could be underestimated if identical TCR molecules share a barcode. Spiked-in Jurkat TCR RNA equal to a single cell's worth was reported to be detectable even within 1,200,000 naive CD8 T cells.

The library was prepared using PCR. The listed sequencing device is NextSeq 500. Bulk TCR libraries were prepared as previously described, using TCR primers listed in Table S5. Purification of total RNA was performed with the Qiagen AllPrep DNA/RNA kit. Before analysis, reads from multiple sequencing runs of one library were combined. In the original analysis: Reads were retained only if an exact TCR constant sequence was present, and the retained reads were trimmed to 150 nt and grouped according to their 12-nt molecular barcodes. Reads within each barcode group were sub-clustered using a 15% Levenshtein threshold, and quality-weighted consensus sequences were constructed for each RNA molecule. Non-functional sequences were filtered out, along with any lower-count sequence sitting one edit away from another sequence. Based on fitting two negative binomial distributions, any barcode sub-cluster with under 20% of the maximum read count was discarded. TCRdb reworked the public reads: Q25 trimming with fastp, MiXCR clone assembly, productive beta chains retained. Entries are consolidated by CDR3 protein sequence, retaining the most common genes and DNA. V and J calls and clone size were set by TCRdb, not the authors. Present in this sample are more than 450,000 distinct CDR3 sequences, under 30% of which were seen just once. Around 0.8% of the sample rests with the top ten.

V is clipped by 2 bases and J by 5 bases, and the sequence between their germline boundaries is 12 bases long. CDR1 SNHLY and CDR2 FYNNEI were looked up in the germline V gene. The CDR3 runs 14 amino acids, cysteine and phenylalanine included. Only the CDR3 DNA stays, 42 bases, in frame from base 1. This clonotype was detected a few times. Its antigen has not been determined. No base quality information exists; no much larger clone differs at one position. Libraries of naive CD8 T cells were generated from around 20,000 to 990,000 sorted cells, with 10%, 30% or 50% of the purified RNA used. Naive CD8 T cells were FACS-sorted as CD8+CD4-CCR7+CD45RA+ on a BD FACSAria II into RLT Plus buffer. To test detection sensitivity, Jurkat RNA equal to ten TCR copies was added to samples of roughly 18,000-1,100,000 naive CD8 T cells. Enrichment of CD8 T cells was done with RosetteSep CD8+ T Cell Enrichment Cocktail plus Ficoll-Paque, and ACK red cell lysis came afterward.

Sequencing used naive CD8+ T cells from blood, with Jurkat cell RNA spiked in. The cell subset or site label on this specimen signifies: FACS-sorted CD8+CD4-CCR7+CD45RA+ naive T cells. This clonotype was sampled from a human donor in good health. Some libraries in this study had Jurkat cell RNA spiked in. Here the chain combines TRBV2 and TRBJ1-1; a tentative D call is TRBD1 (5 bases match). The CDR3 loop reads CASSERGARTEAFF. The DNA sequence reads TGTGCCAGCAGTGAACGTGGGGCACGGACTGAAGCTTTCTTT.